These T cell receptor beta chains were read from a single sample in a study of sequential checkpoint blockade in melanoma. TCRdb's copy holds only in-frame clones and misses some; the assay was immunoSEQ multiplex PCR. The table has some 9,600 clones, more than 70% seen once. The specimen comprised CD8+ T cells sorted from blood (inferred from file names), sampled from a patient given nivolumab and ipilimumab in sequence. The receptor source for this set is a human donor with melanoma. Each CDR3 is given with its conserved first and last residue. A D gene is named only where the DNA matches it firmly. The size field is filled for only some rows; it gives once, few, many or a size class.

J gene: TRBJ2-7; D gene: NA; clone size: NA; V gene: TRBV7-9; CDR3 DNA: TGTGCCAGCAGCTTAGTTGGAGGGCGGGAGCAGTACTTC; CDR3 protein: CASSLVGGREQYF
J gene: TRBJ2-1; D gene: TRBD2; clone size: NA; V gene: TRBV9; CDR3 DNA: TGTGCCAGCAGCGACAGCGGGAGGGCCTATTACAATGAGCAGTTCTTC; CDR3 protein: CASSDSGRAYYNEQFF
J gene: TRBJ2-5; D gene: TRBD2; clone size: NA; V gene: TRBV19; CDR3 DNA: TGTGCCAGTAGGCCAGGACTAGGTGAGACCCAGTACTTC; CDR3 protein: CASRPGLGETQYF
J gene: TRBJ1-1; D gene: NA; clone size: few; V gene: TRBV5-1; CDR3 DNA: TGCGCCAGCAGCTCCTGGTCGGACACTGAAGCTTTCTTT; CDR3 protein: CASSSWSDTEAFF
J gene: TRBJ2-7; D gene: TRBD2; clone size: NA; V gene: TRBV7-9; CDR3 DNA: TGTGCCAGCAGCTTGGGGGGAGGGCCCGGCGAGCAGTACTTC; CDR3 protein: CASSLGGGPGEQYF
J gene: TRBJ2-7; D gene: TRBD2; clone size: NA; V gene: TRBV19; CDR3 DNA: TGTGCCAGTAGTTCGACTAGCGGGCGGTACGAGCAGTACTTC; CDR3 protein: CASSSTSGRYEQYF
J gene: TRBJ1-2; D gene: NA; clone size: NA; V gene: TRBV28; CDR3 DNA: TGTGCCAGCAGTTCGTCAGGGCCCTGGGGCACCTTC; CDR3 protein: CASSSSGPWGTF
J gene: TRBJ2-1; D gene: NA; clone size: few; V gene: TRBV19; CDR3 DNA: TGTGCCAGTAGTATATATGACGGGAATGAGCAGTTCTTC; CDR3 protein: CASSIYDGNEQFF
J gene: TRBJ1-5; D gene: NA; clone size: NA; V gene: TRBV19; CDR3 DNA: TGTGCCTCGACAGGACCTATGAGCAATCAGCCCCAGCATTTT; CDR3 protein: CASTGPMSNQPQHF
J gene: TRBJ2-1; D gene: NA; clone size: NA; V gene: TRBV7-9; CDR3 DNA: TGTGCCAGCAGCTCTGGACCAAGCGGAGATAGAACTCCTGAGCAGTTCTTC; CDR3 protein: CASSSGPSGDRTPEQFF
J gene: TRBJ1-5; D gene: TRBD1; clone size: NA; V gene: TRBV15; CDR3 DNA: TGTGCCACCAGCAGAGATCAGGAGACAGGGTGGGATAATTATCAGCCCCAGCATTTT; CDR3 protein: CATSRDQETGWDNYQPQHF
J gene: TRBJ2-5; D gene: TRBD1; clone size: NA; V gene: TRBV19; CDR3 DNA: TGTGCCAGTAGTGCCGGACAGGGGATAGAGACCCAGTACTTC; CDR3 protein: CASSAGQGIETQYF
J gene: TRBJ1-2; D gene: TRBD1; clone size: NA; V gene: TRBV5-4; CDR3 DNA: TGTGCCAGCAGGGTCGGGACAGGGAGTCATGGCTACACCTTC; CDR3 protein: CASRVGTGSHGYTF
J gene: TRBJ1-2; D gene: NA; clone size: NA; V gene: TRBV29-1; CDR3 DNA: TGCAGCGCCGGGGAGGGGCCAGTCTATGGCTACACCTTC; CDR3 protein: CSAGEGPVYGYTF
J gene: TRBJ1-1; D gene: NA; clone size: NA; V gene: TRBV30; CDR3 DNA: TGTGCCTGGATTATAAGGGGTACTGAAGCTTTCTTT; CDR3 protein: CAWIIRGTEAFF
J gene: TRBJ2-1; D gene: TRBD2; clone size: NA; V gene: TRBV7-7; CDR3 DNA: TGTGCTAGCAGCTTAGTTGCGGGAGGGCAAGAGCAGTTCTTC; CDR3 protein: CASSLVAGGQEQFF
J gene: TRBJ2-1; D gene: NA; clone size: NA; V gene: TRBV2; CDR3 DNA: TGTGCCAGCAGTACAACGGACATTAGCTCCTACAATGAGCAGTTCTTC; CDR3 protein: CASSTTDISSYNEQFF
J gene: TRBJ2-1; D gene: NA; clone size: NA; V gene: TRBV7-8; CDR3 DNA: TGTGCCAGCAGCTTACAGGTCCATGAGCAGTTCTTC; CDR3 protein: CASSLQVHEQFF
J gene: TRBJ2-1; D gene: NA; clone size: NA; V gene: TRBV28; CDR3 DNA: TGTGCCACCCAAGGGCGGGATTTCAGCAATGAGCAGTTCTTC; CDR3 protein: CATQGRDFSNEQFF
J gene: TRBJ2-5; D gene: TRBD2; clone size: NA; V gene: TRBV13; CDR3 DNA: TGTGCCAGCAGCTTGACTAGCGGATATTTCCAAGAGACCCAGTACTTC; CDR3 protein: CASSLTSGYFQETQYF
J gene: TRBJ2-3; D gene: TRBD2; clone size: NA; V gene: TRBV4-1; CDR3 DNA: TGCGCCAGCAGCTCCCCAGCGGGATCTCCGGATACGCAGTATTTT; CDR3 protein: CASSSPAGSPDTQYF
J gene: TRBJ2-1; D gene: NA; clone size: NA; V gene: TRBV19; CDR3 DNA: TGTGCCAGTAGTCCAGGGTATTCCTACAATGAGCAGTTCTTC; CDR3 protein: CASSPGYSYNEQFF
J gene: TRBJ1-4; D gene: NA; clone size: NA; V gene: TRBV28; CDR3 DNA: TGTGCCAGCACCTTTTACGGGGGAACCATAAATGAAAAACTGTTTTTT; CDR3 protein: CASTFYGGTINEKLFF
J gene: TRBJ1-3; D gene: NA; clone size: NA; V gene: TRBV9; CDR3 DNA: TGTGCCAGCAGCGTAGGTCTCTCTGGAAACACCATATATTTT; CDR3 protein: CASSVGLSGNTIYF
J gene: TRBJ2-1; D gene: TRBD2; clone size: NA; V gene: TRBV4-3; CDR3 DNA: TGCGCCAGCAGCCAAGCGGTAGCGGGAGGGCCCCCTTACAATGAGCAGTTCTTC; CDR3 protein: CASSQAVAGGPPYNEQFF
J gene: TRBJ2-7; D gene: NA; clone size: few; V gene: TRBV19; CDR3 DNA: TGTGCCAGTAGTATCGGTTACGAGCAGTACTTC; CDR3 protein: CASSIGYEQYF
J gene: TRBJ2-7; D gene: NA; clone size: NA; V gene: TRBV11-2; CDR3 DNA: TGTGCCAGCAGCTTCCTCGACATTCCCTACGAGCAGTACTTC; CDR3 protein: CASSFLDIPYEQYF
J gene: TRBJ1-1; D gene: TRBD1; clone size: NA; V gene: TRBV5-4; CDR3 DNA: TGTGCCAGCACCCCGACAGGGGGTGAAGCTTTCTTT; CDR3 protein: CASTPTGGEAFF
J gene: TRBJ1-2; D gene: NA; clone size: NA; V gene: TRBV27; CDR3 DNA: TGTGCCAGCAGTTTGCAGGGCGGTTCCTATGGCTACACCTTC; CDR3 protein: CASSLQGGSYGYTF
J gene: TRBJ2-1; D gene: NA; clone size: few; V gene: TRBV7-2; CDR3 DNA: TGTGCCAGCAGCTTCGGCGGAATATACAATGAGCAGTTCTTC; CDR3 protein: CASSFGGIYNEQFF
J gene: TRBJ2-5; D gene: TRBD2; clone size: few; V gene: TRBV9; CDR3 DNA: TGTGCCAGCAGCCCCGGGACTAGCGGGAGGTCGTGGGTAGAGACCCAGTACTTC; CDR3 protein: CASSPGTSGRSWVETQYF
J gene: TRBJ2-2; D gene: TRBD2; clone size: NA; V gene: TRBV6-4; CDR3 DNA: TGTGCCAGCAGCGCTGGGGGAGGGGACACCGGGGAGCTGTTTTTT; CDR3 protein: CASSAGGGDTGELFF
J gene: TRBJ1-1; D gene: NA; clone size: NA; V gene: TRBV25-1; CDR3 DNA: TGTGCCAGCAGTGTTTTGGGCTTAAACTCGATGAACACTGAAGCTTTCTTT; CDR3 protein: CASSVLGLNSMNTEAFF
J gene: TRBJ2-6; D gene: TRBD1; clone size: few; V gene: TRBV2; CDR3 DNA: TGTGCCAGCAGAGCCGGGACAGGTAACTCTGGGGCCAACGTCCTGACTTTC; CDR3 protein: CASRAGTGNSGANVLTF
J gene: TRBJ2-2; D gene: NA; clone size: NA; V gene: TRBV6-5; CDR3 DNA: TGTGCCAGCAGTTACTCGATGGCGGGGAACACCGGGGAGCTGTTTTTT; CDR3 protein: CASSYSMAGNTGELFF
J gene: TRBJ2-7; D gene: NA; clone size: NA; V gene: TRBV19; CDR3 DNA: TGTGCCAGTAGTATAGTTTATCCAGGGAACTACGAGCAGTACTTC; CDR3 protein: CASSIVYPGNYEQYF
J gene: TRBJ2-7; D gene: TRBD2; clone size: NA; V gene: TRBV11-1; CDR3 DNA: TGTGCCAGCAGCCCCCTTAGCGGGAGCACCTACGAGCAGTACTTC; CDR3 protein: CASSPLSGSTYEQYF
J gene: TRBJ1-2; D gene: NA; clone size: NA; V gene: TRBV4-3; CDR3 DNA: TGCGCCAGCAGCCAAGATGGGAATACAGGTATCACTAACTATGGCTACACCTTC; CDR3 protein: CASSQDGNTGITNYGYTF
J gene: TRBJ2-1; D gene: TRBD2; clone size: NA; V gene: TRBV7-3; CDR3 DNA: TGTGCCAGCAGCTTAGGGGAGGGTGGGAATGAGCAGTTCTTC; CDR3 protein: CASSLGEGGNEQFF
J gene: TRBJ1-5; D gene: NA; clone size: NA; V gene: TRBV4-1; CDR3 DNA: TGCGCCAGCAGCCAAGATCGGAGCAATCAGCCCCAGCATTTT; CDR3 protein: CASSQDRSNQPQHF
J gene: TRBJ1-4; D gene: NA; clone size: NA; V gene: TRBV30; CDR3 DNA: TGTGCCTGGACCCGGCCGGAGGCGAACGGGGAAAAACTGTTTTTT; CDR3 protein: CAWTRPEANGEKLFF
J gene: TRBJ2-1; D gene: TRBD2; clone size: NA; V gene: TRBV27; CDR3 DNA: TGTGCCAGCAGTTCCTTCTCGACTAGCGAGTTCAATGAGCAGTTCTTC; CDR3 protein: CASSSFSTSEFNEQFF
J gene: TRBJ2-3; D gene: NA; clone size: NA; V gene: TRBV7-9; CDR3 DNA: TGTGCCAGCAGCCCCGCGGACTCGGGCACAGATACGCAGTATTTT; CDR3 protein: CASSPADSGTDTQYF
J gene: TRBJ1-5; D gene: TRBD1; clone size: NA; V gene: TRBV7-6; CDR3 DNA: TGTGCCAGCAGCCCGGGACAGACAAGTGGGCCCCAGCATTTT; CDR3 protein: CASSPGQTSGPQHF
J gene: TRBJ2-7; D gene: TRBD2; clone size: NA; V gene: TRBV29-1; CDR3 DNA: TGCAGCGTTGAATTTGGACTAGCGGGAGGATACGAGCAGTACTTC; CDR3 protein: CSVEFGLAGGYEQYF
J gene: TRBJ2-7; D gene: NA; clone size: NA; V gene: TRBV27; CDR3 DNA: TGTGCCAGCAGTTATGGAGCGTTCGACGAGCAGTACTTC; CDR3 protein: CASSYGAFDEQYF
J gene: TRBJ2-7; D gene: NA; clone size: NA; V gene: TRBV6-5; CDR3 DNA: TGTGCCAGCACCTTTCGGACTGCAAGCTCCTACGAGCAGTACTTC; CDR3 protein: CASTFRTASSYEQYF
J gene: TRBJ2-1; D gene: TRBD2; clone size: NA; V gene: TRBV11-2; CDR3 DNA: TGTGCCAGCAGCCGGCGGGAGGGCCAAAACTACAATGAGCAGTTCTTC; CDR3 protein: CASSRREGQNYNEQFF
J gene: TRBJ2-7; D gene: NA; clone size: NA; V gene: TRBV27; CDR3 DNA: TGTGCCAGCAGTTTCGCTACCCGACTTGGAGACGAGCAGTACTTC; CDR3 protein: CASSFATRLGDEQYF
J gene: TRBJ2-7; D gene: TRBD1; clone size: once; V gene: TRBV27; CDR3 DNA: TGTGCCAGCAGTTTATTAGGTCAAACCGGGACAGGGGGAGAGTACGAGCAGTACTTC; CDR3 protein: CASSLLGQTGTGGEYEQYF
J gene: TRBJ2-7; D gene: TRBD2; clone size: NA; V gene: TRBV28; CDR3 DNA: TGTGCCAGCAGTTCACCTCAGGGAGGGTCGGACGAGCAGTACTTC; CDR3 protein: CASSSPQGGSDEQYF
J gene: TRBJ2-1; D gene: NA; clone size: once; V gene: TRBV25-1; CDR3 DNA: TGTGCCAGCAGTGGGCTAGCGAACCCCTACAATGAGCAGTTCTTC; CDR3 protein: CASSGLANPYNEQFF
J gene: TRBJ2-5; D gene: NA; clone size: NA; V gene: TRBV30; CDR3 DNA: TGTGCCTGGAGTGACAGACAGGGACTAGGGGAGACCCAGTACTTC; CDR3 protein: CAWSDRQGLGETQYF
J gene: TRBJ2-5; D gene: TRBD2; clone size: NA; V gene: TRBV7-6; CDR3 DNA: TGTGCCAGCAGCACACCACTAGCGGAGGGACAAGAGACCCAGTACTTC; CDR3 protein: CASSTPLAEGQETQYF
J gene: TRBJ2-7; D gene: NA; clone size: NA; V gene: TRBV30; CDR3 DNA: TGTGCCTGGGACAACTCCTACGAGCAGTACTTC; CDR3 protein: CAWDNSYEQYF
J gene: TRBJ2-1; D gene: NA; clone size: NA; V gene: TRBV4-3; CDR3 DNA: TGCGCCAGCAGCCAAGGCCAGGGGGGAGGATATGAGCAGTTCTTC; CDR3 protein: CASSQGQGGGYEQFF
J gene: TRBJ2-7; D gene: NA; clone size: NA; V gene: TRBV11-3; CDR3 DNA: TGTGCCAGCAGCTCAAGGACCGGGGATCACGAGCAGTACTTC; CDR3 protein: CASSSRTGDHEQYF